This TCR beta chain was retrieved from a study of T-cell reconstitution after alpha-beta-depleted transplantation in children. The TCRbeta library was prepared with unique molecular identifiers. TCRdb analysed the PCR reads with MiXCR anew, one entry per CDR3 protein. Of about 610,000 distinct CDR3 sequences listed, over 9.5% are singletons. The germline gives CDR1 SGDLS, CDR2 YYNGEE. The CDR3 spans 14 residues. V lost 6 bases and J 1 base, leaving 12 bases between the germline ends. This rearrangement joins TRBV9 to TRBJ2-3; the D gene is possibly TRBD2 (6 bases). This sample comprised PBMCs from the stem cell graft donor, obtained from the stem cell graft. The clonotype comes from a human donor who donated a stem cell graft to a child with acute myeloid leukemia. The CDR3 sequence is CASTIGGGTDTQYF. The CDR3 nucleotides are TGTGCCAGCACCATTGGAGGGGGCACAGATACGCAGTATTTT.